Following are 29 T cell receptor beta chains from one sample sequenced in a study of control samples from healthy donors and cancer patients. The protocol was immunoSEQ multiplex PCR, while the TCRdb copy is restricted to in-frame clones and leaves out a portion. The data contain some 23,000 clones, approximately 85% of them singletons. Sequenced input: PBMCs. Every receptor here comes from a man aged 55 to 70 with head and neck cancer.

This clone was picked up one time. The gene calls are TRBV7-3 and TRBJ2-1; no firm D call. This CDR3 has 15 residues. The ends were cut back, 0 bases at V and 6 bases at J, with 12 bases in the middle. Germline V CDR1 and CDR2: SGHTA, FQGTGA. The CDR3 is CASSLTATVSNEQFF. CDR3 coding DNA: TGTGCCAGCAGCTTAACCGCCACAGTGTCCAATGAGCAGTTCTTC. The full variable domain, with the rest looked up from reference TRBV7-3 and TRBJ2-1, is GAGVSQTPSNKVTEKGKYVELRCDPISGHTALYWYRQSLGQGPEFLIYFQGTGAADDSGLPNDRFFAVRPEGSVSTLKIQRTERGDSAVYLCASSLTATVSNEQFFGPGTRLTVL.

The V call is TRBV27, the J call TRBJ1-2; D is uncertain. Trimming shortened V by 5 bases and J by 6 bases, and 25 bases separated the two germline ends. This CDR3 comprises 17 residues. In germline, CDR1 is MNHEY, CDR2 SMNVEV (reference sequence). The CDR3 DNA is TGTGCCAGCAGTCTCCGCCCAGAACAAACCTGGCGGGATGGCTACACCTTC. Translation: CASSLRPEQTWRDGYTF.

This chain links TRBV3-1 (or the pseudogene TRBV3-2) with TRBJ1-3; 9 bases agree with TRBD1. The CDR3 spans 17 residues. CDR1 is LGHDT and CDR2 is YNNKEL in the germline V gene (reference sequence). J was trimmed by 4 bases and V by 2 bases; bases with no gene match: 9. This CDR3 reads CASSQIPGQGTGNTIYF. CDR3 DNA: TGTGCCAGCAGCCAAATACCGGGACAGGGTACCGGAAACACCATATATTTT.

This rearrangement joins TRBV2 to TRBJ2-5, with 9 positions matching TRBD2. The germline CDR1 and CDR2 sequences are SNHLY and FYNNEI. The CDR3 totals 19 residues. The V segment lost 0 bases and the J segment 2 bases; nucleotides outside the gene matches: 13. CDR3 region: CASSEASGLAGMVQETQYF. The CDR3 region has the DNA TGTGCCAGCAGTGAAGCATCAGGGCTAGCGGGAATGGTTCAAGAGACCCAGTACTTC.

The rearrangement joins TRBV29-1 to TRBJ2-1; TRBD2 might be the D (6 bases). The germline CDR1 and CDR2 sequences are SQVTM and ANQGSEA. V lost 4 bases and J 6 bases, leaving 10 bases between the germline ends. The CDR3 sequence is 12 residues long. This chain's CDR3 is CSVVISGNEQFF. The CDR3 DNA reads TGCAGCGTTGTTATTAGCGGCAATGAGCAGTTCTTC.

This chain connects TRBV4-1 to TRBJ2-1; TRBD2 aligns across 9 bases. Germline V gene lookup returns CDR1 MGHRA and CDR2 YSYEKL. The CDR3 totals 17 residues. After removal of 2 bases from V and 10 bases from J, the junction contained 15 bases not matched to a gene. This chain's CDR3 is CASSQRFGSSGAREQFF. CDR3 coding DNA: TGCGCCAGCAGCCAAAGGTTCGGTTCTAGCGGGGCCCGGGAGCAGTTCTTC.

V usage is TRBV5-1 and J usage is TRBJ2-7, with D perhaps being TRBD1 or TRBD2 (5 bases each). V lost 2 bases to trimming and J lost 6 bases, with 9 bases between them. Germline V gene sequence: CDR1 SGHRS, CDR2 YFSETQ. The CDR3 is made up of 12 amino acids. The CDR3 sequence: CASSFSGGEQYV. The CDR3 coding sequence is TGCGCCAGCAGCTTTTCTGGGGGCGAGCAGTACGTC.

This clone was counted a few times. This sequence joins TRBV5-1 and TRBJ1-1, with a tentative D call TRBD1 (5 bases). The CDR3 totals 15 residues. The V end was cut by 1 base, the J end by 4 bases, with 14 bases between. CDR1 and CDR2 from the germline V gene are SGHRS and YFSETQ. Here the CDR3 reads CASSLYGGQGTEAFF. Written as DNA, the CDR3 is TGCGCCAGCAGCTTGTATGGAGGGCAGGGCACTGAAGCTTTCTTT.

This clone was recorded once. The chain is built from TRBV30 and TRBJ2-2; possibly TRBD1 or TRBD2 for D (5 bases each). CDR1 is GTSNPN and CDR2 is SVGIG in the germline V gene (reference sequence). There are 13 residues in the CDR3. Deletions cut 4 bases from V and 2 bases from J, with 8 bases between. CDR3 DNA: TGTGCCTGGAACCGGGACAACACCGGGGAGCTGTTTTTT. It encodes CAWNRDNTGELFF.

The chain links TRBV19 to TRBJ2-3, with 7 positions matching TRBD2. Germline loops: CDR1 LNHDA, CDR2 SQIVND (reference sequence). This CDR3 has 15 residues. J lost 0 bases, V lost 11 bases, and 11 bases had no gene match. The CDR3 region has the DNA TGTGCCTCCAAAAGTGTAGCGGGTAGCACAGATACGCAGTATTTT. Its protein is CASKSVAGSTDTQYF.

The V and J genes are TRBV11-2 and TRBJ1-4; D might be TRBD1 (6 bases). The CDR3 has 16 residues. Looked up from germline, CDR1 is SGHAT and CDR2 is FQNNGV. Trimming took 5 bases from V and 2 from J, leaving 15 bases between them. CDR3 protein: CASSPATGSTNEKLFF. In DNA, the CDR3 is TGTGCCAGCAGCCCAGCTACAGGGTCCACTAATGAAAAACTGTTTTTT.

A note on this clone: Germline and junction disagree at one end, which may indicate a read error. V usage is TRBV7-7 and J usage is TRBJ2-2, with D maybe TRBD2 (6 bases). Germline V gives CDR1 SSHAT, CDR2 FNYEAQ (reference sequence). The CDR3 spans 15 residues. This CDR3 reads CASSFSTSSNGELFF. CDR3 bases: TGTGCTAGCAGCTTCTCTACTAGCTCTAACGGGGAGCTGTTTTTT. Complete variable domain (other parts from reference TRBV7-7 and TRBJ2-2): GAGVSQSPRYKVTKRGQDVTLRCDPISSHATLYWYQQALGQGPEFLTYFNYEAQPDKSGLPSDRFSAERPEGSISTLTIQRTEQRDSAMYRCASSFSTSSNGELFFGEGSRLTVL.

The genes are TRBV5-1 and TRBJ2-7, with D possibly matching TRBD1 (6 bases). This CDR3 has 15 residues. Trimming took off 0 bases at V and 6 bases at J, with 16 bases between the two ends. Germline V gives CDR1 SGHRS, CDR2 YFSETQ. CDR3 amino acids: CASSLEPGESSEQYF. The DNA of the CDR3 is TGCGCCAGCAGCTTGGAACCAGGGGAAAGTTCCGAGCAGTACTTC.

The rearrangement uses TRBV7-9 and TRBJ2-5; D gene uncertain. Germline CDR1 and CDR2: SEHNR and FQNEAQ (reference sequence). Trimming stripped 5 bases from V and 1 base from J, with 5 bases between. The CDR3 spans 12 residues. The CDR3 spells CASSLGQETQYF. CDR3 sequence (DNA): TGTGCCAGCAGCCTAGGCCAAGAGACCCAGTACTTC.

The gene calls are TRBV7-3 and TRBJ1-2; 10 bases map to TRBD1. This CDR3 is built from 15 residues. V shed 4 bases, J shed 3 bases, and the junction held 5 bases outside the gene matches. Germline V gene data show CDR1 as SGHTA and CDR2 as FQGTGA. CDR3 sequence: CASSSPDRGDYGYTF. CDR3 nucleotide sequence: TGTGCCAGCAGCTCGCCGGACAGGGGGGACTATGGCTACACCTTC.

The chain employs TRBV5-4 and TRBJ2-2, with D perhaps TRBD2 (6 bases). The CDR3 has 12 amino acids. Trimming took 4 bases from V and 6 from J, leaving 7 bases between them. Germline CDR1 SGHNT, CDR2 YYREEE (reference sequence). The CDR3 bases are TGTGCCAGCAGCCGGGACTCCGGGGAGCTGTTTTTT. The encoded protein is CASSRDSGELFF.

The chain links TRBV30 to TRBJ2-1, with TRBD2 identical over 8 bases. J was trimmed by 5 bases and V by 0 bases; bases with no gene match: 9. Germline CDR1 and CDR2: GTSNPN and SVGIG (reference sequence). This CDR3 has 16 residues. CDR3 sequence (DNA): TGTGCCTGGAGTGTAATGAGGCGGGAGGAGCACAATGAGCAGTTCTTC. Translating it yields CAWSVMRREEHNEQFF.

The chain combines TRBV5-1 with TRBJ2-3, with 9 bases lining up with TRBD2. CDR3 length: 16 amino acids. CDR1 and CDR2 from the germline V gene are SGHRS and YFSETQ. The trim removed 5 bases at V and 0 bases at J, leaving 7 bases unmatched. For the CDR3, the DNA is TGCGCCAGCAGGTATTTAGCGGGAGAGAGCACAGATACGCAGTATTTT. Its protein is CASRYLAGESTDTQYF.

The CDR3 loop reads CASSFGEGEQFF. The CDR3 DNA follows: TGTGCCAGCAGCTTTGGAGAGGGTGAGCAGTTCTTC. This chain joins TRBV7-2 and TRBJ2-1; TRBD2 might be the D (5 bases). This CDR3 has 12 residues. Deletions cut 3 bases from V and 9 bases from J, with 9 bases between. Germline CDR1 SGHTA, CDR2 FQGNSA. The variable domain in full, completed from reference TRBV7-2 and TRBJ2-1, reads GAGVSQSPSNKVTEKGKDVELRCDPISGHTALYWYRQSLGQGLEFLIYFQGNSAPDKSGLPSDRFSAERTGGSVSTLTIQRTQQEDSAVYLCASSFGEGEQFFGPGTRLTVL.

The chain uses TRBV19 and TRBJ2-1; 8 bases map to TRBD2. The length of the CDR3 is 15 residues. V was clipped by 3 bases and J by 9 bases; unmatched bases: 10. Germline CDR1 and CDR2: LNHDA and SQIVND (reference sequence). This chain's CDR3 is CASSMGPGGRIEQFF. The CDR3 DNA reads TGTGCCAGTAGTATGGGTCCGGGAGGGCGTATTGAGCAGTTCTTC.

The DNA of the CDR3 is TGTGCCATCAGTGACCCCTCATTTGGGCGGCTAACCGGGGAGCTGTTTTTT. Translation: CAISDPSFGRLTGELFF. V gene TRBV10-3 combines with J gene TRBJ2-2; D is unresolved. Trimming stripped 3 bases from V and 5 bases from J, with 19 bases between. The CDR3 runs 17 residues. From germline, CDR1 is ENHRY and CDR2 SYGVKD.

This clone showed up just once. The V gene is TRBV30, the J gene TRBJ1-1; no clear D gene. CDR3 length: 13 amino acids. V was trimmed by 3 bases and J by 2 bases, leaving 10 bases between them. Germline V CDR1 and CDR2: GTSNPN, SVGIG (reference sequence). CDR3 in amino acids: CAWSQRGNTEAFF. The CDR3 nucleotides are TGTGCCTGGAGCCAACGGGGAAACACTGAAGCTTTCTTT.

The chain is built from TRBV24-1 and TRBJ1-5, with D unclear. Germline V CDR1 and CDR2: KGHDR, SFDVKD. CDR3 length: 15 amino acids. V lost 5 bases, J lost 9 bases, and 19 bases lay in between. CDR3 DNA sequence: TGTGCCACCAGTGCGAAAAGGACGTCTGAGGGGCCCCAGCATTTT. This translates into CATSAKRTSEGPQHF.

The CDR3 spells CASSLVSGIIYEQYF. CDR3 coding DNA: TGTGCCAGCAGCTTGGTTAGCGGGATTATCTACGAGCAGTACTTC. The chain combines TRBV5-5 with TRBJ2-7; TRBD2 aligns across 8 bases. After removal of 0 bases from V and 3 bases from J, the junction contained 5 bases not matched to a gene. This CDR3 is 15 amino acids long. Germline values: CDR1 SGHKS, CDR2 YYEKEE (reference sequence).

The chain has TRBV2 and TRBJ2-3; 12 bases align to TRBD2. Germline V gives CDR1 SNHLY, CDR2 FYNNEI. CDR3 length equals 19 residues. The V gene end was trimmed by 6 bases and the J gene end by 0 bases; junction bases not matched to a gene: 13. Written as DNA, the CDR3 is TGTGCCAGCAGGGCTAGCGGGAGGGCCTCTTTGTTTAGCACAGATACGCAGTATTTT. This codes for CASRASGRASLFSTDTQYF.

The chain joins TRBV7-8 to TRBJ2-7, with TRBD2 identical over 10 bases. Germline V gene data show CDR1 as SGHVS and CDR2 as FQNEAQ. The CDR3 loop spans 15 amino acids. V shed 5 bases, J shed 4 bases, and the junction held 8 bases outside the gene matches. The CDR3 is CASSARSGRGYEQYF. The CDR3 DNA reads as TGTGCCAGCAGCGCCCGAAGCGGGAGGGGATACGAGCAGTACTTC. Looking up the rest from reference TRBV7-8 and TRBJ2-7 gives the full variable domain: GAGVSQSPRYKVAKRGQDVALRCDPISGHVSLFWYQQALGQGPEFLTYFQNEAQLDKSGLPSDRFFAERPEGSVSTLKIQRTQQEDSAVYLCASSARSGRGYEQYFGPGTRLTVT.

CDR3 nucleotide sequence: TGTGCCAGTCCCGAACGGGCGGGAGGGCCTGGGGAGCAGTACTTC. Protein product: CASPERAGGPGEQYF. V is TRBV6-5 and J is TRBJ2-7; 9 nucleotides agree with TRBD2. Trimming cost V 9 bases and J 7 bases; bases outside gene matches: 16. CDR3 length equals 15 residues. CDR1 is MNHEY, CDR2 SVGAGI, per germline.

V and J are TRBV13 and TRBJ1-1; no definite D call. CDR3 length: 13 amino acids. V lost 3 bases, J lost 3 bases, and 8 bases lay in between. Per germline, CDR1 PRHDT and CDR2 FYEKMQ (reference sequence). CDR3 protein: CASSFLADTEAFF. CDR3 in DNA: TGTGCCAGCAGCTTCCTGGCAGACACTGAAGCTTTCTTT.

This chain links TRBV3-1 (or the pseudogene TRBV3-2) with TRBJ1-2, with 7 bases identical to TRBD1. The CDR3 has 13 residues. Germline CDR1 and CDR2: LGHDT and YNNKEL (reference sequence). V trimming: 3 bases; J trimming: 8 bases; junction bases outside the gene matches: 6. CDR3 loop: CASSQGTVSGYTF. CDR3 bases: TGTGCCAGCAGCCAGGGGACAGTCAGCGGCTACACCTTC.